Presented here are 24 T cell receptor beta chains from one specimen sequenced in a study of identical twins. TCRdb re-analysed the 5' RACE reads in MiXCR, keeping a single row per CDR3 protein. This table holds roughly 280,000 distinct CDR3 sequences, 8.5% to 9.5% found once. The same data also contributed to another study, on yellow fever vaccine responses in identical twins.

Sequenced sample: CD8+ T cells sorted from blood. The receptors derive from a woman aged 18-29 years in good health.

The V gene is TRBV28, the J gene TRBJ2-7; D is tentatively TRBD1 or TRBD2 (5 bases each). The CDR3 is made up of 14 amino acids. Germline values: CDR1 MDHEN, CDR2 SYDVKM. V shed 6 bases and J shed 5 bases, with 17 bases lying between them. The CDR3 region is CASSPTWMGHEQYF. The CDR3 DNA follows: TGTGCCAGCAGCCCCACATGGATGGGACACGAGCAGTACTTC.

Remarks on this clonotype: A read error may account for a junction end that differs from germline. The V gene is TRBV12-3 or TRBV12-4, the J gene TRBJ2-1; D uncertain. The CDR3 consists of 13 residues. DNA of the CDR3: TGTGCCAGCAGTCTCCCGACCTTTCCCAATCTGCTCTTC. This sequence encodes CASSLPTFPNLLF.

The V call is TRBV4-1, the J call TRBJ1-6; D call uncertain. Trimming removed 7 bases at V and 9 bases at J, with 25 bases between. Germline-derived CDR1 and CDR2 are MGHRA and YSYEKL. This CDR3 has 17 residues. The CDR3, as DNA: TGCGCCAGCACTCAAACCTCGCCCGGGGTAGGCGGTTCACCCCTCCACTTT. This sequence encodes CASTQTSPGVGGSPLHF.

Many counts were recorded for this clonotype. The gene calls are TRBV20-1 and TRBJ1-5; 8 bases map to TRBD1. The CDR3 extends over 15 amino acids. Germline trimming cut 6 bases from V and 5 bases from J; bases unmatched to any gene: 12. Germline CDR1 DFQATT, CDR2 SNEGSKA (reference sequence). The CDR3: CSAMYRQTGDQPQHF. The CDR3 DNA sequence: TGCAGTGCCATGTACCGACAGACAGGGGATCAGCCCCAGCATTTT.

The chain recombines TRBV13 with TRBJ2-7; 10 nucleotides align to TRBD1. With 2 bases clipped from V and 9 bases from J, the junction kept 7 bases outside the gene matches. CDR3 size: 14 residues. Per the germline V gene, CDR1 is PRHDT and CDR2 is FYEKMQ (reference sequence). The CDR3: CASSLSLDRGRQYF. The CDR3 region has the DNA TGTGCCAGCAGCTTAAGCCTCGACAGGGGGCGGCAGTACTTC.

The chain combines TRBV15 with TRBJ2-5; 7 nucleotides agree with TRBD2. Unmatched junction bases numbered 4, after V lost 5 bases and J lost 4 bases. The CDR3 extends over 13 amino acids. The germline gives CDR1 LNHNV, CDR2 YYDKDF (reference sequence). In DNA form, the CDR3 reads TGTGCCACCAGCGGGGGACTAATAGAGACCCAGTACTTC. Its translation: CATSGGLIETQYF.

J is TRBJ2-7 and V is TRBV7-9; no reliable D call. The V end was cut by 5 bases, the J end by 2 bases, with 10 bases between. This CDR3 is 13 amino acids long. CDR1 is SEHNR, CDR2 FQNEAQ, per germline (reference sequence). For the CDR3, the DNA is TGTGCCAGCAGCGCTCCGGTTGCCTACGAGCAGTACTTC. This encodes CASSAPVAYEQYF.

This clonotype was found many times. The chain joins TRBV3-1 to TRBJ2-3; maybe TRBD2 (6 bases). Germline V gene sequence: CDR1 LGHDT, CDR2 YNNKEL (reference sequence). Between the trimmed V and J ends, which lost 4 bases and 0 bases, there was a span of 14 bases. The CDR3 is 16 amino acids. CDR3 DNA sequence: TGTGCCAGCAGCCCCATAGCGGATCCTAGCACAGATACGCAGTATTTT. Residues: CASSPIADPSTDTQYF.

This clonotype was seen repeatedly, ten times or more. The genes are TRBV9 and TRBJ2-7, with D possibly being TRBD1 or TRBD2 (5 bases each). The CDR3 consists of 17 residues. Germline V CDR1 and CDR2: SGDLS, YYNGEE. The V gene lost 1 base and the J gene lost 5 bases, with 22 bases spanning the gap. CDR3 nucleotides: TGTGCCAGCAGCGTACTTGCTCGGGGCCCAATGCTAGACGAGCAGTACTTC. Translating it yields CASSVLARGPMLDEQYF.

This clonotype turned up a few times. The gene calls are TRBV30 and TRBJ2-1; 9 bases fit TRBD2. CDR3 size: 13 residues. V lost 7 bases to trimming and J lost 8 bases; unmatched junction nucleotides: 9. Germline values: CDR1 GTSNPN, CDR2 SVGIG (reference sequence). The CDR3 region is CAFGLARKDEQFF. CDR3 in DNA: TGTGCCTTCGGACTAGCGAGGAAAGATGAGCAGTTCTTC.

This clonotype has just a few counts. The chain uses TRBV6-5 and TRBJ2-7, with 8 bases aligning to TRBD1. The CDR3 totals 14 residues. Trimming took 2 bases from V and 4 from J; bases not matched to a gene: 4. From germline, CDR1 is MNHEY and CDR2 SVGAGI. The CDR3 protein is CASSYGQGGYEQYF. For the CDR3, the DNA is TGTGCCAGCAGTTACGGACAGGGCGGGTACGAGCAGTACTTC.

This clonotype appeared many times. The chain has TRBV12-3 or TRBV12-4 and TRBJ2-1, with D perhaps TRBD2 (5 bases). Trimming removed 5 bases at V and 9 bases at J, with 11 bases between. The CDR3 loop spans 12 amino acids. CDR3 residues: CASSATSAEQFF. The CDR3 DNA sequence: TGTGCCAGCAGTGCAACTAGTGCTGAGCAGTTCTTC.

Only a few counts were recorded for this clonotype. V is TRBV7-9 and J is TRBJ2-5, with 7 bases lining up with TRBD1. CDR3 length equals 14 residues. Germline assignment: CDR1 SEHNR and CDR2 FQNEAQ (reference sequence). V gave up 6 bases and J gave up 2 bases; unmatched junction bases: 6. The CDR3 loop is CASRPRDRQETQYF. The CDR3 bases are TGTGCCAGCAGACCCCGGGACAGACAAGAGACCCAGTACTTC.

The chain is built from TRBV27 and TRBJ2-3; D call uncertain. The V end was cut by 5 bases, the J end by 4 bases, with 7 bases between. The CDR3 sequence is 12 residues long. Per germline, CDR1 MNHEY and CDR2 SMNVEV (reference sequence). The CDR3 DNA reads TGTGCCAGCAGTCAACGTTCAGATACGCAGTATTTT. It translates to CASSQRSDTQYF.

In this sample, this clonotype turned up a few times. This chain uses TRBV10-2 with TRBJ2-1, with TRBD2 matching 13 bases. This CDR3 comprises 14 residues. Germline loops: CDR1 WSHSY, CDR2 SAAADI. The V gene end was trimmed by 8 bases and the J gene end by 3 bases; junction bases not matched to a gene: 1. CDR3 sequence: CASWTSGSYNEQFF. The CDR3 DNA reads as TGCGCCAGCTGGACTAGCGGGAGCTACAATGAGCAGTTCTTC.

This clonotype was seen repeatedly, ten times or more. CDR3 bases: TGTGCCAGCAGCTTGGTGAACAATGAGCAGTTCTTC. Amino acids: CASSLVNNEQFF. The genes are TRBV5-6 and TRBJ2-1; D is unclear. The CDR3 is 12 residues long. Germline values: CDR1 SGHDT, CDR2 YYEEEE. Trimming cost V 0 bases and J 5 bases, with 3 bases left between them.

This clonotype was picked up many times. The rearrangement uses TRBV29-1 and TRBJ2-7; no firm D call. From germline, CDR1 is SQVTM and CDR2 ANQGSEA. This CDR3 is built from 12 residues. Trimming took off 4 bases at V and 5 bases at J, with 12 bases between the two ends. Here the CDR3 DNA reads TGCAGCGTTGGCGGATTTGGGGACGAGCAGTACTTC. It specifies CSVGGFGDEQYF.

This clonotype was recorded at least ten times. The chain carries TRBV10-3 and TRBJ2-7; D not certain. Germline V gene lookup returns CDR1 ENHRY and CDR2 SYGVKD. Trimming pared 3 bases from V and 3 bases from J, leaving 9 bases between. The CDR3 sequence is 13 residues long. The CDR3 DNA sequence: TGTGCCATCAGTGATGTTGACTTCTACGAGCAGTACTTC. Translation: CAISDVDFYEQYF.

This clonotype was seen ten or more times. V and J are TRBV27 and TRBJ1-5; D unclear. The CDR3 contains 14 residues. Germline V gene data show CDR1 as MNHEY and CDR2 as SMNVEV (reference sequence). The V and J ends lost 4 bases and 6 bases respectively, with 13 bases between them. The CDR3 DNA is TGTGCCAGCAGTTCCGGGTTAGAGGGTCAGCCCCAGCATTTT. This codes for CASSSGLEGQPQHF.

This clonotype was counted many times. The rearrangement links TRBV5-4 to TRBJ2-3, with a possible D match to TRBD2 (6 bases). This CDR3 has 14 residues. The V and J ends lost 2 bases and 6 bases respectively, with 13 bases between them. CDR1 and CDR2 from the germline V gene are SGHNT and YYREEE (reference sequence). Written as DNA, the CDR3 is TGTGCCAGCAGCTTACTAGCCCTTGGGGATACGCAGTATTTT. This sequence encodes CASSLLALGDTQYF.

The rearrangement uses TRBV9 and TRBJ1-4; 10 bases are a match to TRBD1. This CDR3 spans 15 amino acids. Looked up from germline, CDR1 is SGDLS and CDR2 is YYNGEE. The ends lost 3 bases at V and 7 bases at J; junction bases unmatched: 6. The CDR3 bases are TGTGCCAGCAGCGGCCGACAGGGGGCTTTTGAAAAACTGTTTTTT. Protein product: CASSGRQGAFEKLFF.

This clonotype has a handful of counts. The chain has TRBV30 and TRBJ2-3; D may be TRBD1 (6 bases). The CDR3 totals 13 residues. V lost 4 bases and J 0 bases, leaving 8 bases between the germline ends. CDR1 and CDR2 (germline): GTSNPN, SVGIG (reference sequence). CDR3: CAWNRVSTDTQYF. CDR3 DNA: TGTGCCTGGAACAGGGTCAGCACAGATACGCAGTATTTT.

J is TRBJ2-3 and V is TRBV2, with D possibly TRBD2 on 6 matching bases. V lost 2 bases and J lost 6, with 18 bases in between. CDR3 length: 16 amino acids. Germline lookup yields CDR1 SNHLY and CDR2 FYNNEI. The CDR3 here is CASSETAGGGVDTQYF. The DNA for the CDR3 is TGTGCCAGCAGTGAAACAGCGGGCGGTGGAGTGGATACGCAGTATTTT.

The chain links TRBV10-3 to TRBJ2-7, with TRBD2 matching 9 bases. After removal of 10 bases from V and 3 bases from J, the junction contained 7 bases not matched to a gene. CDR3 length: 13 amino acids. CDR1 and CDR2 (germline): ENHRY, SYGVKD. CDR3 loop: CATLLAGGYEQYF. The CDR3 coding sequence is TGTGCCACCCTACTAGCGGGTGGCTACGAGCAGTACTTC.